Shown below are 14 T cell receptor delta chains from a single sample sequenced in a study of gamma-delta chains in newborns, infants, children. TCRdb re-analyzed the reads via CATT. The sample consists of a few thousand delta-chain clones, approximately 3% of them appearing once. Sequencing was carried out using blood. The source of these receptors is a child who was a newborn, infant or young child, either healthy, febrile or measles-vaccinated (not recorded which).

Sample share makes this clone medium-sized. The identical CDR3 is also encoded by other nucleotide sequences in the sample. V and J are TRDV2 and TRDJ3; 10 nucleotides align to TRDD3. Trimming at V came to 2 bases and at J to 0 bases, leaving 9 bases not matched to a gene. This CDR3 contains 20 residues. CDR1 and CDR2 from the germline V gene are GEAIGNYY and EKD. CDR3 protein: CACDKRYWGIPSWDTRQMFF. The CDR3 DNA sequence: TGTGCCTGTGACAAACGGTACTGGGGGATCCCCTCCTGGGACACCCGACAGATGTTTTTC.

Concerning this clone: The TCRdb protein, from a much larger clone, departs from this DNA's translation at residue 11, likely by read error; the protein shown derives from the DNA. The chain is built from TRDV1 and TRDJ1, with D perhaps assigned TRDD2 or TRDD3 (5 bases each). Germline CDR1 reads TSWWSYY; CDR2 reads QGS. The CDR3 runs 16 residues. The CDR3 loop reads CALSSPPVHGDDKLIF. DNA for the CDR3: TGCGCTCTTTCTTCCCCTCCTGTTCACGGGGACGATAAACTCATCTTT.

This clone was detected only a few times. The TCRdb protein, from a much larger clone, departs from this DNA's translation at residue 14, likely by read error; the protein shown derives from the DNA. The rearrangement links TRDV2 to TRDJ3; 9 bases map to TRDD3. The CDR3 loop spans 19 amino acids. Looked up from germline, CDR1 is GEAIGNYY and CDR2 is EKD. The CDR3 here is CACDSLGDPVSWDARQMFF. For the CDR3, the DNA is TGTGCCTGTGACTCCCTGGGGGATCCGGTCTCCTGGGACGCCCGACAGATGTTTTTC.

This clone is judged hyperexpanded. The same CDR3 can be traced to other DNA sequences in this sample. The chain uses TRDV2 and TRDJ3; 7 bases are a match to TRDD3. The CDR3 extends over 16 amino acids. With V trimmed by 3 bases and J by 0 bases, 1 base remained unmatched. Germline CDR1 and CDR2: GEAIGNYY and EKD. The CDR3 nucleotides are TGTGCCTGTGACTGGGGGAGCTCCTGGGACACCCGACAGATGTTTTTC. Translation gives CACDWGSSWDTRQMFF.

The chain joins TRDV2 to TRDJ1, with TRDD3 identical over 13 bases. V trimming: 1 base; J trimming: 0 bases; junction bases outside the gene matches: 4. This CDR3 is built from 17 residues. Germline CDR1 GEAIGNYY, CDR2 EKD. The CDR3 loop is CACDTGTGGYDTDKLIF. In DNA form, the CDR3 reads TGTGCCTGTGACACTGGTACTGGGGGATACGACACCGATAAACTCATCTTT.

On this clone itself: The translation of this DNA and the TCRdb protein of a much larger clone differ at residue 11, probably owing to a read error; the protein shown here is translated from the DNA. The V gene is TRDV2, the J gene TRDJ3, with 7 bases identical to TRDD3. This CDR3 has 18 amino acids. The germline V gene encodes CDR1 GEAIGNYY and CDR2 EKD. DNA of the CDR3: TGTGCCTGTGACCCCGTACTGGGGACCTCCTTGGACACCCGACAGATGTTTTTC. Residues: CACDPVLGTSLDTRQMFF.

In its sample, this clone was seen a few times. TCRdb's listed protein matches a much larger clone and diverges from this DNA's translation at residue 6, likely through a read error; the protein shown comes from the DNA. This sequence joins TRDV2 and TRDJ2, with TRDD3 identical over 7 bases. V lost 3 bases to trimming and J lost 0 bases; unmatched junction nucleotides: 6. In germline, CDR1 is GEAIGNYY, CDR2 EKD. The CDR3 consists of 16 residues. CDR3 protein: CACDVMGEALTAQLFF. In DNA form, the CDR3 reads TGTGCCTGTGACGTAATGGGGGAAGCTTTGACAGCACAACTCTTCTTT.

Concerning this clone: This may arise from a read error, as a much more abundant clone is one base away. The chain has TRDV2 and TRDJ2; 9 nucleotides align to TRDD3. Trimming removed 3 bases from V and 3 bases from J; junction bases left unmatched: 19. The CDR3 runs 20 residues. The germline gives CDR1 GEAIGNYY, CDR2 EKD. CDR3 nucleotide sequence: TGTGCCTGTGACGCCATGATACGACAGGGGGGGATACAGCTGACAGCACAACTCTTCTTT. Protein product: CACDAMIRQGGIQLTAQLFF.

As for this clone: This sequence is one base from a far larger clone and is likely a read error. The CDR3 sequence: CACDTVLGDTRSSWDTLQMFF. In DNA, the CDR3 is TGTGCCTGTGACACTGTACTGGGGGATACGCGCAGCTCCTGGGACACCCTACAGATGTTTTTC. The rearrangement links TRDV2 to TRDJ3; 13 bases line up with TRDD3. Germline V gene sequence: CDR1 GEAIGNYY, CDR2 EKD. The CDR3 totals 21 residues.

This clone was detected only a few times. This may arise from a read error, as a much more abundant clone is one base away. This sample also contains other DNA sequences that code for the same CDR3. V gene TRDV2 combines with J gene TRDJ3; D not certain. The length of the CDR3 is 16 residues. The ends were cut back, 0 bases at V and 2 bases at J, with 7 bases in the middle. Germline CDR1 is GEAIGNYY and CDR2 is EKD. The CDR3 is CACDTGDTWDTRQMFF. The CDR3 bases are TGTGCCTGTGACACCGGAGATACCTGGGACACCCGACAGATGTTTTTC.

The chain couples TRDV2 to TRDJ2, with 9 bases lining up with TRDD3. Losses at the gene ends were 3 bases for V and 4 bases for J; bases not matched to a gene: 14. The length of the CDR3 is 18 residues. Germline CDR1 and CDR2: GEAIGNYY and EKD. CDR3 nucleotides: TGTGCCTGTGACCCCGTACTGGGGGAGTTACCCCGGACAGCACAACTCTTCTTT. Protein sequence: CACDPVLGELPRTAQLFF.

Note on this clone: Being one base from a much bigger clone, this may be a read error. The sample carries other DNA sequences with the same CDR3. The chain joins TRDV1 to TRDJ2; tentative D call: TRDD3 (5 bases). The CDR3 sequence is 15 residues long. V was pared by 1 base and J by 4 bases, with 10 bases between. Germline values: CDR1 TSWWSYY, CDR2 QGS. The CDR3 DNA reads TGTGCTCTTGGGGAACCATGGATAAAGACAGCACAACTCTTCTTT. Protein sequence: CALGEPWIKTAQLFF.

Only a few counts were recorded for this clone. This sequence is one base from a far larger clone and is likely a read error. The identical CDR3 is also encoded by other nucleotide sequences in the sample. This chain joins TRDV2 and TRDJ2, with 12 bases fitting TRDD3. CDR1 is GEAIGNYY, CDR2 EKD, per germline. The CDR3 is 20 residues long. Losses at the gene ends were 5 bases for V and 4 bases for J; bases not matched to a gene: 19. The CDR3 DNA is TGTGCCTGTGTGCCGTACTGGGGGATACTTGGGAGTCCACAGACAGCACAACTCTTCTTT. Translation gives CACVPYWGILGSPQTAQLFF.

This clone occurred a few times. TCRdb pairs this DNA with a much larger clone's protein that differs at residue 5, likely a read error; the protein shown was translated from the DNA. The chain recombines TRDV2 with TRDJ3; the match to TRDD3 covers 11 bases. The length of the CDR3 is 17 residues. Looked up from germline, CDR1 is GEAIGNYY and CDR2 is EKD. V dropped 1 base and J dropped 2; count of bases not matched to a gene: 0. CDR3 amino acids: CACDTLGDTWDTRQMFF. In DNA, the CDR3 is TGTGCCTGTGACACACTGGGGGATACCTGGGACACCCGACAGATGTTTTTC.